This is a list of T cell receptor beta chains from one sample in a study of blood T cell repertoires in COVID-19. Profiling relied on immunoSEQ multiplex PCR, and the TCRdb table lists in-frame clones only, not all of them. This sample has 140,000 to 150,000 clones, with about 76% found just once. Sequencing input: peripheral blood. All receptors derive from a human donor in a cohort sampled during active COVID-19. Each CDR3 is given with its conserved first and last residue. A D gene is named only where the DNA matches it firmly. Clone size is stated in some rows and not others, as once, few, many or a class when expanded.

clone_size	v_call	d_call	j_call	cdr3_length	cdr3_aa	cdr3_nt
.	TRBV27	TRBD1	TRBJ2-1	14	CASRDGTGNDEQFF	TGTGCCAGCAGAGACGGGACAGGGAATGATGAGCAGTTCTTC
.	TRBV20-1	TRBD1	TRBJ1-4	11	CSARTGEKLFF	TGCAGTGCAAGGACAGGGGAAAAACTGTTTTTT
.	TRBV10-2	.	TRBJ2-5	14	CASSGLTPQGTQYF	TGCGCCAGCAGTGGGCTTACCCCACAGGGGACCCAGTACTTC
.	TRBV28	TRBD1	TRBJ1-4	16	CASSLPAGTGNEKLFF	TGTGCCAGCAGTTTACCGGCCGGGACAGGGAATGAAAAACTGTTTTTT
.	TRBV24-1	TRBD1	TRBJ2-7	14	CATSETGSSYEQYF	TGTGCCACCAGTGAGACAGGGAGCTCCTACGAGCAGTACTTC
.	TRBV15	TRBD2	TRBJ2-7	13	CATSRKSSGEQYF	TGTGCCACCAGCAGAAAATCTAGCGGCGAGCAGTACTTC
.	TRBV20-1	.	TRBJ1-5	10	CSAYNQPQHF	TGCAGTGCTTATAATCAGCCCCAGCATTTT
.	TRBV20-1	TRBD1	TRBJ2-3	15	CSASSTGKSTDTQYF	TGCAGTGCTAGTTCGACAGGGAAAAGCACAGATACGCAGTATTTT
.	TRBV28	TRBD1	TRBJ2-7	15	CASSLVGRGTDEQYF	TGTGCCAGCAGTTTGGTTGGCAGGGGGACGGACGAGCAGTACTTC
.	TRBV19	.	TRBJ2-7	15	CASSIAPSRDYEQYF	TGTGCCAGTAGTATAGCGCCCAGCCGGGACTACGAGCAGTACTTC
.	TRBV19	TRBD1	TRBJ2-7	16	CASSRGGDRGSYEQYF	TGTGCCAGTAGCCGCGGAGGGGACAGGGGCTCCTACGAGCAGTACTTC
.	TRBV4-3	TRBD1	TRBJ2-2	18	CASSQAMRGQGRTGELFF	TGCGCCAGCAGCCAAGCTATGAGGGGACAGGGGAGGACCGGGGAGCTGTTTTTT
.	TRBV7-9	.	TRBJ2-2	14	CASSFGANTGELFF	TGTGCCAGCAGCTTTGGGGCCAACACCGGGGAGCTGTTTTTT
.	TRBV28	TRBD1	TRBJ1-1	15	CASSFIRGFGTEAFF	TGTGCCAGCAGTTTCATCAGGGGGTTTGGGACTGAAGCTTTCTTT
.	TRBV6-6	TRBD2	TRBJ2-7	15	CASSSYSGSVNEQYF	TGTGCCAGCAGTTCGTATAGCGGGAGTGTTAACGAGCAGTACTTC
few	TRBV3-1/TRBV3-2	TRBD1	TRBJ2-7	12	CASSRQGGEQYF	TGTGCCAGCAGCCGACAGGGGGGCGAGCAGTACTTC
.	TRBV7-2	.	TRBJ1-2	16	CASSSLIRGLNYGYTF	TGTGCCAGCAGCTCTCTCATTCGGGGACTGAATTATGGCTACACCTTC
.	TRBV5-1	TRBD1	TRBJ1-1	16	CASSPGQGDWDTEAFF	TGCGCCAGCAGCCCCGGACAGGGGGATTGGGACACTGAAGCTTTCTTT
.	TRBV24-1	TRBD2	TRBJ2-7	16	CATSDGTSGSMYEQYF	TGTGCCACCAGTGACGGGACTAGCGGGAGTATGTACGAGCAGTACTTC
.	TRBV7-3	TRBD1	TRBJ2-7	13	CASSQGVAYEQYF	TGTGCCAGCAGCCAGGGGGTGGCCTACGAGCAGTACTTC
.	TRBV13	TRBD1	TRBJ2-7	13	CASSPTGSYEQYF	TGTGCCAGCAGCCCGACAGGGTCCTACGAGCAGTACTTC
.	TRBV28	TRBD1	TRBJ2-3	17	CASRFRAGTGGRDTQYF	TGTGCCAGCAGATTCCGGGCCGGGACAGGGGGCAGGGATACGCAGTATTTT
.	TRBV15	.	TRBJ2-7	16	CATSRDSTGNTYEQYF	TGTGCCACCAGCAGAGATTCAACAGGGAATACCTACGAGCAGTACTTC
few	TRBV29-1	TRBD1	TRBJ2-1	14	CSVGGTGGYNEQFF	TGCAGCGTCGGAGGGACAGGGGGCTACAATGAGCAGTTCTTC
few	TRBV29-1	TRBD1	TRBJ2-7	12	CSVGTGFYEQYF	TGCAGCGTCGGGACAGGATTCTACGAGCAGTACTTC
.	TRBV6-2/TRBV6-3	TRBD2	TRBJ2-3	16	CASSWGGPARTDTQYF	TGTGCCAGCAGTTGGGGGGGACCGGCAAGGACAGATACGCAGTATTTT
.	TRBV28	TRBD2	TRBJ2-1	16	CASSATGTSEYNEQFF	TGTGCCAGCAGTGCCACCGGGACTAGCGAATACAATGAGCAGTTCTTC
.	TRBV6-2/TRBV6-3	TRBD1	TRBJ1-2	15	CASSHGYRGSSGYTF	TGTGCCAGCAGTCACGGATACAGGGGCTCGTCTGGCTACACCTTC
.	TRBV7-9	TRBD1	TRBJ1-4	13	CASDRGRNEKLFF	TGTGCCAGCGACAGGGGGCGAAACGAAAAACTGTTTTTT
.	TRBV6-5	.	TRBJ2-6	16	CASSYSTGVGANVLTF	TGTGCCAGCAGTTACTCGACAGGTGTCGGGGCCAACGTCCTGACTTTC
.	TRBV20-1	.	TRBJ2-7	11	CSALGGYEQYF	TGCAGTGCCCTGGGAGGCTACGAGCAGTACTTC
.	TRBV18	.	TRBJ2-6	19	CASSPRPWPGDFGANVLTF	TGTGCCAGCTCACCAAGACCCTGGCCCGGAGACTTTGGGGCCAACGTCCTGACTTTC
once	TRBV2	.	TRBJ2-7	12	CASSEVQYEQYF	TGTGCCAGCAGTGAAGTTCAATACGAGCAGTACTTC
.	TRBV15	.	TRBJ2-2	13	CATSSQSPGELFF	TGTGCCACCAGCTCCCAGTCCCCCGGGGAGCTGTTTTTT
few	TRBV3-1/TRBV3-2	TRBD1	TRBJ1-5	15	CASSQSTGVNQPQHF	TGTGCCAGCAGCCAGTCGACAGGGGTCAATCAGCCCCAGCATTTT
.	TRBV29-1	.	TRBJ2-7	14	CSAAYAGISYEQYF	TGCAGCGCTGCATATGCGGGCATAAGCTACGAGCAGTACTTC
once	TRBV6-6	.	TRBJ2-7	12	CATSRGGFEQYF	TGTGCCACCTCCAGGGGAGGGTTCGAGCAGTACTTC
once	TRBV6-4	TRBD2	TRBJ2-6	16	CASSAGGPAGANVLTF	TGTGCCAGCAGCGCGGGGGGGCCCGCTGGGGCCAACGTCCTGACTTTC
.	TRBV5-1	TRBD1	TRBJ2-3	16	CASSLEWQGASDTQYF	TGCGCCAGCAGCTTAGAATGGCAGGGGGCGTCAGATACGCAGTATTTT
.	TRBV9	.	TRBJ2-6	15	CASSAPVAGANVLTF	TGTGCCAGCAGCGCCCCGGTGGCTGGGGCCAACGTCCTGACTTTC
once	TRBV6-2/TRBV6-3	TRBD1	TRBJ1-5	14	CASSWTGSHQPQHF	TGTGCCAGCAGTTGGACAGGGAGCCATCAGCCCCAGCATTTT
few	TRBV23-1	TRBD1	TRBJ1-5	18	CASSQSGLEDRRNQPQHF	TGCGCCAGCAGTCAATCGGGGTTGGAGGACAGGCGAAATCAGCCCCAGCATTTT
.	TRBV11-2	.	TRBJ2-7	16	CASSPISYTSSYEQYF	TGTGCCAGCAGCCCCATTTCGTACACTAGCTCCTACGAGCAGTACTTC
.	TRBV5-1	.	TRBJ2-7	12	CASSLTRYEQYF	TGCGCCAGCAGCTTGACTCGATACGAGCAGTACTTC
.	TRBV7-2	TRBD2	TRBJ2-7	14	CASSPGLESYEQYF	TGTGCCAGCAGCCCGGGACTAGAATCCTACGAGCAGTACTTC
.	TRBV5-4	TRBD1	TRBJ2-7	15	CASSLVGPGQRAEYF	TGTGCCAGCAGCTTGGTAGGTCCGGGACAGAGGGCGGAGTACTTC
.	TRBV11-2	.	TRBJ2-5	16	CASSTAGAGGRETQYF	TGTGCCAGCAGTACCGCGGGGGCAGGGGGCCGAGAGACCCAGTACTTC
once	TRBV7-8	TRBD1	TRBJ1-2	14	CASSRGTGSHGYTF	TGTGCCAGCAGCCGAGGGACAGGGTCACATGGCTACACCTTC
.	TRBV18	TRBD1	TRBJ1-2	14	CASSRTGANYGYTF	TGTGCCAGCTCACGGACAGGAGCTAACTATGGCTACACCTTC
.	TRBV7-2	TRBD1	TRBJ2-4	13	CASSLWDSRTQYF	TGTGCCAGCAGCTTGTGGGACAGCCGAACACAGTACTTC
.	TRBV27	.	TRBJ2-7	13	CASMRLGPYEQYF	TGTGCCAGCATGAGACTAGGACCCTACGAGCAGTACTTC
.	TRBV6-1	TRBD1	TRBJ2-4	16	CASSESKRGPKNIQYF	TGTGCCAGCAGTGAATCGAAGAGGGGGCCAAAAAACATTCAGTACTTC
.	TRBV18	.	TRBJ1-4	13	CASSPGLNEKLFF	TGTGCCAGCTCACCAGGCCTGAATGAAAAACTGTTTTTT
.	TRBV29-1	.	TRBJ2-5	14	CSVDLGSPTETQYF	TGCAGCGTTGATCTTGGTTCTCCTACAGAGACCCAGTACTTC
.	TRBV4-3	TRBD1	TRBJ2-7	15	CASSQDWDRANEQYF	TGCGCCAGCAGCCAAGATTGGGACAGGGCCAACGAGCAGTACTTC
.	TRBV6-5	TRBD2	TRBJ2-7	14	CASSFEAGYYEQYF	TGTGCCAGCAGCTTTGAAGCGGGGTACTACGAGCAGTACTTC
.	TRBV19	.	TRBJ1-2	14	CASSRGLSNYGYTF	TGTGCCAGTAGTCGGGGACTCTCGAACTATGGCTACACCTTC